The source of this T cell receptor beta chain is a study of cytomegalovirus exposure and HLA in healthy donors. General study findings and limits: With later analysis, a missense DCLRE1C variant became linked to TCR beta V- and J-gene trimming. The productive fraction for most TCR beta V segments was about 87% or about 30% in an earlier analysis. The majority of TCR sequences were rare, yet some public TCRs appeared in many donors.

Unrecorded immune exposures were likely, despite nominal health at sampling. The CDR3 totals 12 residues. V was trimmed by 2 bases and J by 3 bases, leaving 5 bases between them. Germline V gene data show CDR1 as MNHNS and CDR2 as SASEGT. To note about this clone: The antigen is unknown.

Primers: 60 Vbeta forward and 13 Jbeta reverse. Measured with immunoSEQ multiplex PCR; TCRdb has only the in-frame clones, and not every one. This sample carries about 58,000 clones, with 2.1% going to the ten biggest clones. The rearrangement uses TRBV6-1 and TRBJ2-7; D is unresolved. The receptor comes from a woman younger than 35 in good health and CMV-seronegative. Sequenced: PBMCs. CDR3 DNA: TGTGCCAGCAGTGAAAAGCACTACGAGCAGTACTTC. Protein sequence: CASSEKHYEQYF.